This is a list of T cell receptor beta chains from one sample in a study of cytomegalovirus exposure and HLA in healthy donors. Sequencing used immunoSEQ multiplex PCR; TCRdb keeps in-frame clones, though not all of them. The sample has roughly 200,000 clones; 80% to 90% are singletons. Sequencing input: PBMCs. The receptors originated from a young woman in good health and CMV-seronegative. The CDR3 runs from the conserved cysteine through the conserved F or W. D genes are given only for firm matches. Clone sizes are given selectively: once, few, many, or a class where the clone is expanded.

cdr3_aa cdr3_nt v_call d_call clone_size j_call
CASSTGTGENIQYF TGCGCCAGCAGCACCGGGACAGGGGAGAACATTCAGTACTTC TRBV5-1 TRBD1 NA TRBJ2-4
CASSQELAYEQYF TGTGCCAGCAGCCAAGAGCTAGCCTACGAGCAGTACTTC TRBV4-2 NA NA TRBJ2-7
CSVYGRRTEAFF TGCAGCGTTTATGGGAGACGGACTGAAGCTTTCTTT TRBV29-1 NA NA TRBJ1-1
CASSAGGVIQETQYF TGTGCCAGCAGTGCGGGAGGGGTCATACAAGAGACCCAGTACTTC TRBV2 TRBD2 once TRBJ2-5
CASRDAPRDNYGYTF TGTGCCAGCAGGGACGCCCCCAGGGATAACTATGGCTACACCTTC TRBV6-1 NA NA TRBJ1-2
CASSQGGATQYF TGTGCCAGCAGCCAGGGGGGAGCTACGCAGTATTTT TRBV6-6 NA few TRBJ2-3
CASSYGLAGGEETQYF TGTGCCAGCAGCTACGGACTAGCGGGTGGGGAAGAGACCCAGTACTTC TRBV7-2 TRBD2 NA TRBJ2-5
CASSARTGGAYEQYF TGTGCCAGCAGCGCGAGGACAGGGGGCGCTTACGAGCAGTACTTC TRBV5-4 TRBD1 NA TRBJ2-7
CASSQEGGEGTQYF TGTGCCAGCAGCCAAGAAGGGGGAGAGGGGACCCAGTACTTC TRBV14 NA NA TRBJ2-5
CASSQGIGTSGSGNEQFF TGTGCCAGCAGCCAAGGTATCGGGACTAGCGGGAGTGGTAATGAGCAGTTCTTC TRBV4-2 TRBD2 NA TRBJ2-1
CASNLGLADNEQFF TGTGCCAGCAACCTGGGACTAGCGGACAATGAGCAGTTCTTC TRBV9 TRBD2 NA TRBJ2-1
CASSPSRGGSYEQYF TGTGCCAGCTCGCCCAGCCGCGGGGGATCCTACGAGCAGTACTTC TRBV18 TRBD2 NA TRBJ2-7
CASNLRQYYGYTF TGTGCCAGCAATTTGAGACAGTACTATGGCTACACCTTC TRBV27 NA NA TRBJ1-2
CASSLAGLAGGPDEQYF TGTGCCAGCAGCTTAGCGGGACTAGCGGGAGGGCCCGACGAGCAGTACTTC TRBV7-9 TRBD2 NA TRBJ2-7
CASSFNRASGVEQFF TGTGCCAGCAGCTTTAACCGAGCTAGCGGGGTCGAGCAGTTCTTC TRBV7-2 TRBD2 NA TRBJ2-1
CASSFPPLADHTDTQYF TGTGCCAGCAGCTTCCCCCCCCTAGCGGACCACACAGATACGCAGTATTTT TRBV11-2 TRBD2 NA TRBJ2-3
CASRGTESGELFF TGTGCCAGCAGGGGGACAGAGTCCGGGGAGCTGTTTTTT TRBV2 TRBD1 NA TRBJ2-2
CASSRRDRERETQYF TGTGCCAGCAGCCGTCGGGACAGGGAGCGAGAGACCCAGTACTTC TRBV6-5 TRBD1 NA TRBJ2-5
CAKVQGEGKGYTF TGTGCCAAGGTACAGGGGGAGGGCAAAGGCTACACCTTC TRBV6-4 TRBD1 NA TRBJ1-2
CASSATENYGYTF TGTGCCAGCAGCGCGACAGAAAACTATGGCTACACCTTC TRBV9 NA NA TRBJ1-2
CASSQETGGRYGYTF TGTGCCAGCAGCCAAGAGACAGGGGGCAGGTATGGCTACACCTTC TRBV4-2 TRBD1 NA TRBJ1-2
CASRGLAGVTEQYF TGTGCCAGCAGGGGACTAGCGGGAGTCACCGAGCAGTACTTC TRBV27 TRBD2 NA TRBJ2-7
CASSGDRENSYEQYF TGTGCCAGCAGCGGTGACAGGGAGAACTCCTACGAGCAGTACTTC TRBV2 TRBD1 once TRBJ2-7
CASRHFSVYEQYF TGTGCCAGTCGTCACTTCTCGGTTTACGAGCAGTACTTC TRBV19 NA once TRBJ2-7
CASSSLSTGELFF TGTGCCAGCAGCTCACTATCCACCGGGGAGCTGTTTTTT TRBV7-2 NA NA TRBJ2-2
CASSEPFRTSGKEGGELFF TGTGCCAGCAGTGAACCCTTCAGAACTAGCGGGAAAGAGGGCGGGGAGCTGTTTTTT TRBV6-1 TRBD2 NA TRBJ2-2
CASSFRDRGNNEQFF TGTGCCAGCAGCTTCCGGGACAGGGGGAACAATGAGCAGTTCTTC TRBV13 TRBD1 NA TRBJ2-1
CASSLGQGADGYTF TGTGCCAGCTCACTAGGACAGGGGGCGGATGGCTACACCTTC TRBV18 TRBD1 NA TRBJ1-2
CASGTSGRAYEQYF TGCGCCAGCGGGACTAGCGGGAGGGCCTACGAGCAGTACTTC TRBV10-2 TRBD2 NA TRBJ2-7
CASSLPPGTAAYF TGTGCCAGCAGCTTACCCCCCGGAACAGCCGCCTACTTC TRBV7-2 NA NA TRBJ2-7
CASSLVRHKSYEQYF TGTGCCAGCAGCTTAGTCCGTCATAAGAGCTACGAGCAGTACTTC TRBV7-8 NA NA TRBJ2-7
CSVARTGGVYGYTF TGCAGCGTTGCTAGGACAGGGGGCGTCTATGGCTACACCTTC TRBV29-1 TRBD1 NA TRBJ1-2
CASSKDGANYGYTF TGCGCCAGCAGCAAAGACGGAGCTAACTATGGCTACACCTTC TRBV5-1 NA NA TRBJ1-2
CASSQNTGNTIYF TGTGCCAGCAGCCAGAACACTGGAAACACCATATATTTT TRBV7-9 NA NA TRBJ1-3
CASSARLAGNYEQYF TGCGCCAGCAGCGCAAGACTAGCGGGGAACTACGAGCAGTACTTC TRBV5-1 TRBD2 NA TRBJ2-7
CASSEAAGRLIARAQYF TGTGCCAGCAGTGAAGCGGCGGGAAGACTCATCGCTAGGGCCCAGTACTTC TRBV2 NA NA TRBJ2-5
CATRRQGGNYGYTF TGTGCCACCCGGAGACAAGGGGGTAACTATGGCTACACCTTC TRBV6-1 NA NA TRBJ1-2
CASSLEGGRGTETQYF TGTGCCAGCAGCTTAGAGGGAGGGAGGGGGACAGAGACCCAGTACTTC TRBV7-2 NA NA TRBJ2-5
CASSLRGTYNEQFF TGTGCCAGCAGCTTAAGGGGAACCTACAATGAGCAGTTCTTC TRBV7-2 NA few TRBJ2-1
CASSRQGSMNTEAFF TGTGCCAGCAGTAGACAGGGTTCCATGAACACTGAAGCTTTCTTT TRBV2 TRBD1 NA TRBJ1-1
CAWSLQGYLREQYF TGTGCCTGGAGTCTACAGGGATACCTACGCGAGCAGTACTTC TRBV30 NA NA TRBJ2-7